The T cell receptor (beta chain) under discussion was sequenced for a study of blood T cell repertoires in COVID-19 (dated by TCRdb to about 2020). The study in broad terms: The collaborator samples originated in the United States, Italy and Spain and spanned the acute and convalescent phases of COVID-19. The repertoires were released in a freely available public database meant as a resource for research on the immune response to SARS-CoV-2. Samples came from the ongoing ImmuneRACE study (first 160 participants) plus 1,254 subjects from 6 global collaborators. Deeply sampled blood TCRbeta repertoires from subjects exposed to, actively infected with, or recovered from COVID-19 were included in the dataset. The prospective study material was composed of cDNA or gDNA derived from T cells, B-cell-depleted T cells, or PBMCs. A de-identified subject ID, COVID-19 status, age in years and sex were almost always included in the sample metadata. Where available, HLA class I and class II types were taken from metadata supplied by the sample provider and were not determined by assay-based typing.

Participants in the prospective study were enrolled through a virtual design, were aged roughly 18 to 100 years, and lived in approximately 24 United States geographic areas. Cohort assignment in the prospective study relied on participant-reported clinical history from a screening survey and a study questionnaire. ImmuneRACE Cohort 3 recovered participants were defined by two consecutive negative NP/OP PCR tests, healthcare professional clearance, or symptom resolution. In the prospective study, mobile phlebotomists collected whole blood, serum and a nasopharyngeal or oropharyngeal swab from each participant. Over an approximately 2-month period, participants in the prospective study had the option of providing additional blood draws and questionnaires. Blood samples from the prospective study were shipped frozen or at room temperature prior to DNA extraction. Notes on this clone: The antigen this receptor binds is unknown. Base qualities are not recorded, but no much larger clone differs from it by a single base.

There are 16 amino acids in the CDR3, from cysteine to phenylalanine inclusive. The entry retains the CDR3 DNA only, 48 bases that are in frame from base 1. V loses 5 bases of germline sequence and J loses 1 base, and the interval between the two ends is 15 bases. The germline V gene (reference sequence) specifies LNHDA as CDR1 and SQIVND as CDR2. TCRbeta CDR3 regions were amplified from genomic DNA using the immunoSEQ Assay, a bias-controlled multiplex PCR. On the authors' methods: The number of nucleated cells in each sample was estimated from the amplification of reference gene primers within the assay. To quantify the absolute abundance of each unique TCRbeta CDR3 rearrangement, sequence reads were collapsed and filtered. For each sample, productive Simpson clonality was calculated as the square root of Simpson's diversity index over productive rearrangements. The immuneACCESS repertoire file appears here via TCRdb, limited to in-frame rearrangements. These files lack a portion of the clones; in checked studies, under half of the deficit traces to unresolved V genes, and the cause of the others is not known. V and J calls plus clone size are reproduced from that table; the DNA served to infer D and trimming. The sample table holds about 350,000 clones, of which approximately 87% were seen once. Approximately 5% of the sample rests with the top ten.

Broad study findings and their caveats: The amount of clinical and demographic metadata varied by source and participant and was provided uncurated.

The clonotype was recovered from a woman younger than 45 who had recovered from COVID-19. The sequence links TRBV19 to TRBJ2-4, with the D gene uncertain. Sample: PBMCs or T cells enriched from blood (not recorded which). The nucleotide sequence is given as TGTGCCAGTAGTCCCCAATACCGGTCGGCCAAAAACATTCAGTACTTC. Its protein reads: CASSPQYRSAKNIQYF.